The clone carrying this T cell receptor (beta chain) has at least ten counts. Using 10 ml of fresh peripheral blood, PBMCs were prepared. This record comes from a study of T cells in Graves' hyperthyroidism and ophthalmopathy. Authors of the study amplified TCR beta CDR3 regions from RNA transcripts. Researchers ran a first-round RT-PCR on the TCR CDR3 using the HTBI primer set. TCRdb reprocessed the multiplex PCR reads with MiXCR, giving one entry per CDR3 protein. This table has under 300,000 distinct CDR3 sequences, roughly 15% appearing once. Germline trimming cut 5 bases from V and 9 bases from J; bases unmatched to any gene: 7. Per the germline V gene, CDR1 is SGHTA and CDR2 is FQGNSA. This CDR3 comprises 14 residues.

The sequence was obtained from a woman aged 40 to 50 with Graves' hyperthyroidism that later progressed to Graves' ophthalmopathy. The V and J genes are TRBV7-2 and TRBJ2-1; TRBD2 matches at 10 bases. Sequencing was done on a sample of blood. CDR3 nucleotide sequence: TGTGCCAGCAGCAAACTAGCGGGATTAGTTGAGCAGTTCTTC. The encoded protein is CASSKLAGLVEQFF.